This paragraph reports one T cell receptor (beta chain). Then a second PCR, running about 6 to 11 cycles, was carried out with a sample-barcoded 5' primer and a J-beta primer mix. TCRdb ran MiXCR on the 5' RACE reads and lists one entry per CDR3 protein. The sample includes approximately 770,000 distinct CDR3 sequences, roughly 64% of them seen just once. Each donor had around 10 milliliters of peripheral blood drawn. The ends lost 4 bases at V and 0 bases at J; junction bases unmatched: 3. The CDR3 is 18 amino acids. Germline V gives CDR1 LGHNA, CDR2 YNFKEQ. This entry is derived from a study of blood T cells in healthy people across ages.

The TCR was taken from a man aged 30-40 years in good health. Sequencing input: blood. The chain joins TRBV4-2 to TRBJ2-6, with 13 bases aligning to TRBD2. CDR3 DNA: TGTGCCAGCAGCCGAGGGACTAGCGGGGACTCTGGGGCCAACGTCCTGACTTTC. Encoded protein: CASSRGTSGDSGANVLTF.